Listed here are 16 T cell receptor beta chains from one sample, sequenced in a study of shared clonotypes between healthy human individuals. Profiled with immunoSEQ multiplex PCR; TCRdb holds only in-frame clones, not every one. The table includes approximately 320,000 clones, over 75% detected once. The sequenced sample consisted of memory CD8+ T cells sorted from blood. Indicated subset: CD45RO+ cells pooled with CCR7-negative TemRA cells. The receptor set was obtained from a man aged 18 to 29 in good health.

The sample holds many counts of this clone. At the DNA level, this CDR3 is encoded by other sequences in the same sample as well. The rearrangement uses TRBV30 and TRBJ1-5; D unresolved. V was cut by 5 bases and J by 0 bases, with 11 bases left in between. This CDR3 has 14 residues. Germline values: CDR1 GTSNPN, CDR2 SVGIG (reference sequence). Here the CDR3 reads CAWGWENSNQPQHF. CDR3 in DNA: TGTGCCTGGGGCTGGGAAAATAGCAATCAGCCCCAGCATTTT. The entire variable domain, with the rest obtained from reference TRBV30 and TRBJ1-5, is as follows: SQTIHQWPATLVQPVGSPLSLECTVEGTSNPNLYWYRQAAGRGLQLLFYSVGIGQISSEVPQNLSASRPQDRQFILSSKKLLLSDSGFYLCAWGWENSNQPQHFGDGTRLSIL.

The CDR3 region has the DNA TGTGCCAGCAGCCAAGGGGACAGGGGTCACGAGCAGTACTTC. Translated: CASSQGDRGHEQYF. This chain links TRBV5-4 with TRBJ2-7; 10 bases fit TRBD1. This CDR3 region has 14 residues. Unmatched junction bases numbered 6, after V lost 4 bases and J lost 5 bases. The germline V gene has CDR1 SGHNT and CDR2 YYREEE (reference sequence).

This chain links TRBV20-1 with TRBJ2-3, with unresolved D. This CDR3 spans 11 amino acids. Trimming left V 8 bases short and J 5 bases short, with 11 bases between. Per germline, CDR1 DFQATT and CDR2 SNEGSKA (reference sequence). CDR3 sequence: CSWGQRDTQYF. The CDR3 coding sequence is TGCAGTTGGGGTCAGAGAGATACGCAGTATTTT.

V is TRBV13 and J is TRBJ2-7; a weak D match, TRBD2 (5 bases). Trimming removed 5 bases from V and 5 bases from J, with 13 bases in between. There are 13 residues in the CDR3. Germline-derived CDR1 and CDR2 are PRHDT and FYEKMQ (reference sequence). CDR3 region: CASSPGGLHEQYF. In nucleotides, the CDR3 is TGTGCCAGCAGCCCCGGAGGACTCCACGAGCAGTACTTC.

The chain joins TRBV14 to TRBJ2-5, with D maybe TRBD2 (6 bases). CDR3 length: 15 residues. Trimming shortened V by 0 bases and J by 3 bases, and 11 bases separated the two germline ends. CDR1 is SGHDN, CDR2 FVKESK, per germline. CDR3 residues: CASSQEAGGEETQYF. The CDR3 DNA follows: TGTGCCAGCAGCCAAGAAGCCGGAGGGGAAGAGACCCAGTACTTC.

This clone was counted between two and nine times. The chain couples TRBV27 to TRBJ1-2, with 10 bases identical to TRBD1. Germline loops: CDR1 MNHEY, CDR2 SMNVEV (reference sequence). V was pared by 4 bases and J by 6 bases, with 5 bases of the junction left unmatched. The length of the CDR3 is 14 residues. The CDR3 protein is CASSSGTGVNGYTF. For the CDR3, the DNA is TGTGCCAGCAGTTCGGGGACAGGGGTAAATGGCTACACCTTC.

The rearrangement joins TRBV18 to TRBJ2-5; D not resolved. V lost 1 base to trimming and J lost 6 bases, with 3 bases between them. The CDR3 sequence is 11 residues long. Germline values: CDR1 KGHSH, CDR2 LQKENI. The chain's CDR3 is CASSPRQTQYF. In DNA, the CDR3 is TGTGCCAGCTCACCACGGCAGACCCAGTACTTC. Using reference TRBV18 and TRBJ2-5 for the parts outside the CDR3, the full variable domain is NAGVMQNPRHLVRRRGQEARLRCSPMKGHSHVYWYRQLPEEGLKFMVYLQKENIIDESGMPKERFSAEFPKEGPSILRIQQVVRGDSAAYFCASSPRQTQYFGPGTRLLVL.

The chain is built from TRBV11-3 and TRBJ2-7, with 7 bases matching TRBD2. This CDR3 spans 18 amino acids. CDR1 and CDR2 from the germline V gene are SGHNT and YENEEA. V dropped 5 bases and J dropped 3; count of bases not matched to a gene: 19. The CDR3 DNA sequence: TGTGCCAGCAGCCTCCAGATAGGCGGGAGAAGATGGGTCTACGAGCAGTACTTC. It translates to CASSLQIGGRRWVYEQYF.

The CDR3 is CASSYSSGQNQETQYF. The CDR3 region has the DNA TGTGCCAGCAGTTACTCGTCGGGGCAGAACCAAGAGACCCAGTACTTC. The chain combines TRBV6-6 with TRBJ2-5, with D possibly being TRBD1 or TRBD2 (5 bases each). The germline V gene encodes CDR1 MNHNY and CDR2 SVGAGI (reference sequence). The CDR3 covers 16 residues. With 0 bases removed from V and 0 bases from J, the gap between germline ends came to 11 bases.

Comment on this clone: This probably arose from a read error, given a far larger clone one base away. The same CDR3 can be traced to other DNA sequences in this sample. V and J are TRBV5-4 and TRBJ2-7; TRBD1 or TRBD2 may be the D gene (5 bases each). The V gene's germline CDR1 is SGHNT and CDR2 YYREEE (reference sequence). The CDR3 extends over 13 amino acids. The V and J ends lost 0 bases and 3 bases respectively, with 7 bases between them. CDR3 bases: TGTGCCAGCAGCTTGGGTGGGGGCTACGAGCAGTACTTC. Translating gives CASSLGGGYEQYF.

V usage is TRBV4-3 and J usage is TRBJ2-3, with TRBD2 matching over 8 bases. V lost 0 bases to trimming and J lost 2 bases; unmatched junction nucleotides: 7. This CDR3 is 17 amino acids long. Germline V gives CDR1 LGHNA, CDR2 YSLEER. This CDR3 is CASSQDYRGGPTDTQYF. In nucleotides, the CDR3 is TGCGCCAGCAGCCAAGATTATCGCGGGGGGCCCACAGATACGCAGTATTTT.

This sequence joins TRBV6-5 and TRBJ2-7; 11 bases are a match to TRBD2. This CDR3 region has 16 residues. CDR1 is MNHEY and CDR2 is SVGAGI in the germline V gene. V shed 0 bases and J 4 bases; nucleotides not matched to a gene: 5. CDR3: CASSYSGTSGSYEQYF. In DNA, the CDR3 is TGTGCCAGCAGTTACTCTGGAACTAGCGGGAGTTACGAGCAGTACTTC.

This chain joins TRBV9 and TRBJ1-1; TRBD1 agrees at 8 bases. J gave up 1 base and V 7 bases, and 0 bases lay outside the gene matches. Germline CDR1 reads SGDLS; CDR2 reads YYNGEE. The CDR3 is 12 residues long. CDR3 sequence (DNA): TGTGCCAGCGGGACAGGGAACACTGAAGCTTTCTTT. Translating gives CASGTGNTEAFF.

The chain joins TRBV12-5 to TRBJ1-1; D not certain. V lost 0 bases and J 5 bases, leaving 13 bases between the germline ends. Germline CDR1 and CDR2: LGHNT and FRNRAP. This CDR3 has 15 residues. The CDR3 DNA sequence: TGTGCTAGTGGTTTGGTACGTGGGGAAGGAACTGAAGCTTTCTTT. This sequence encodes CASGLVRGEGTEAFF.

The chain employs TRBV7-6 and TRBJ2-7; D is ambiguous. The CDR3 is 13 amino acids. The V and J ends lost 4 bases and 5 bases respectively, with 12 bases between them. The germline CDR1 and CDR2 sequences are SGHVS and FNYEAQ. DNA for the CDR3: TGTGCCAGCAGCTCCTACGAAGGGAACGAGCAGTACTTC. It encodes CASSSYEGNEQYF.

The chain joins TRBV11-2 to TRBJ1-2, with 9 bases identical to TRBD1. Germline values: CDR1 SGHAT, CDR2 FQNNGV. With 4 bases clipped from V and 2 bases from J, the junction kept 8 bases outside the gene matches. The CDR3 is 16 amino acids. The CDR3 nucleotides read TGTGCCAGCAGCTCAAACCGCGGACAGGGGAACTATGGCTACACCTTC. Translation gives CASSSNRGQGNYGYTF.